This T cell receptor (beta chain) was documented in a study of blood T cell repertoires in COVID-19. Method: immunoSEQ multiplex PCR; TCRdb's copy keeps in-frame clones and lacks some. Among more than 150,000 clones, less than 90% were seen once, and the ten largest hold under 5%. V was trimmed by 1 base and J by 2 bases, leaving 11 bases between them. The CDR3 runs 14 residues. Germline V gives CDR1 GTSNPN, CDR2 SVGIG (reference sequence). The chain has TRBV30 and TRBJ1-2; unclear D gene. This sequence was found in a woman in her 70s with acute or convalescent COVID-19. The sample taken for sequencing was peripheral blood. CDR3 loop: CAWSGGGRNYGYTF. The CDR3 bases are TGTGCCTGGAGTGGCGGCGGCCGAAACTATGGCTACACCTTC.